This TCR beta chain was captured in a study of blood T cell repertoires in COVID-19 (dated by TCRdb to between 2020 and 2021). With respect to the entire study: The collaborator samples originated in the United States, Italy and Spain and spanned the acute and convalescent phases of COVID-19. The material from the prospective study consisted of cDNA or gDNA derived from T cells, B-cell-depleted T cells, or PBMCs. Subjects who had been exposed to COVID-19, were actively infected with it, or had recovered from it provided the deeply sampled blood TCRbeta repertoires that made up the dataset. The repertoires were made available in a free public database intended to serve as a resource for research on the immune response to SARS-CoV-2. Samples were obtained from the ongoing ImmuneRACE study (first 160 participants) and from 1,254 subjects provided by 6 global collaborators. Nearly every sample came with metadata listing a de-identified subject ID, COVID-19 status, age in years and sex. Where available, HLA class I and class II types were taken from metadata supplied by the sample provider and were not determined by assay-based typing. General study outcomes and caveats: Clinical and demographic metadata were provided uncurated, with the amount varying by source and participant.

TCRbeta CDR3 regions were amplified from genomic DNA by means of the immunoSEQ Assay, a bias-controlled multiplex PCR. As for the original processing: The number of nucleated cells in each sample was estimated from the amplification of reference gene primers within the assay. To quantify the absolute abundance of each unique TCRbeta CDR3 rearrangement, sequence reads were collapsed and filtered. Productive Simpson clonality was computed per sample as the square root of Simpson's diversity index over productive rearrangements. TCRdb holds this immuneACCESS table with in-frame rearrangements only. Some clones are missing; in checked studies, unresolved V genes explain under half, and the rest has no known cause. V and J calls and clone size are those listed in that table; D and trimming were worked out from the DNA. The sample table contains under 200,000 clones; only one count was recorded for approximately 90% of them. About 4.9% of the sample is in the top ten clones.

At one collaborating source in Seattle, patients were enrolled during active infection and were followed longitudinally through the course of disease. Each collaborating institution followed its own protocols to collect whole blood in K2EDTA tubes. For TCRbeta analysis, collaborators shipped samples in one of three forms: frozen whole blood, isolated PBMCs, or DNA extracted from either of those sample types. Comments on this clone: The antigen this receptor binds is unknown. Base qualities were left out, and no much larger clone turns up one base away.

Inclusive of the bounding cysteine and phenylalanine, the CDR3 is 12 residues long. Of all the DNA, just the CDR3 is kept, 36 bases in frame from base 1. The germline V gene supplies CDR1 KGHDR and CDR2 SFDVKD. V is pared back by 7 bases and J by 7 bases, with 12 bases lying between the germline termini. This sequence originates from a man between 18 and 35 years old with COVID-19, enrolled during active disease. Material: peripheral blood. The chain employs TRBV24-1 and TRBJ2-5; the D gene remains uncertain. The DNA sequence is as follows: TGTGCCACCAGGGGCGTTGGTGGGACCCAGTACTTC. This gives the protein CATRGVGGTQYF.